The present T cell receptor beta chain was sequenced within a study of molecular identifiers for immune sequencing clone quantification. TCRdb reprocessed the PCR reads with MiXCR, giving one entry per CDR3 protein. Of nearly 650,000 distinct CDR3 sequences detected, roughly 23% appear once; the ten largest clones hold about 0.78%. The J segment lost 6 bases and the V segment lost 6 bases, leaving 11 bases of the junction unmatched. Germline lookup yields CDR1 MNHEY and CDR2 SMNVEV (reference sequence). The CDR3 has 16 amino acids. This TCR derives from a human donor in good health. Some libraries in this study had Jurkat cell RNA spiked in. Sample: naive CD8+ T cells from blood, with Jurkat cell RNA spiked in. The subset was: FACS-sorted CD8+CD4-CCR7+CD45RA+ naive T cells. The V and J genes are TRBV27 and TRBJ2-2; 9 bases align to TRBD1. CDR3 sequence: CASSTRQGVISGELFF. CDR3 DNA: TGTGCCAGCAGCACCCGACAGGGGGTAATTTCCGGGGAGCTGTTTTTT.